What follows are 20 T cell receptor beta chains derived from one specimen sequenced in a study of control samples from healthy donors and cancer patients. This table comes from immunoSEQ multiplex PCR, and its TCRdb copy is limited to in-frame clones, with some not included. The profile shows just over 80,000 clones, roughly 91% of them singletons. The sequencing input was blood. The receptor source for this set is a man aged 50-59 years in good health.

V and J are TRBV10-3 and TRBJ1-5; 7 positions agree with TRBD1. Germline loops: CDR1 ENHRY, CDR2 SYGVKD. The V gene end was trimmed by 6 bases and the J gene end by 3 bases; junction bases not matched to a gene: 8. The CDR3 is 15 amino acids. The CDR3, as DNA: TGTGCCATCAGCCCCGACAGGGCGGTCAATCAGCCCCAGCATTTT. Its translation: CAISPDRAVNQPQHF.

The chain combines TRBV19 with TRBJ2-6; D could derive from TRBD1 or TRBD2 (5 bases each). V lost 4 bases, J lost 4 bases, and 17 bases lay in between. CDR1 and CDR2 from the germline V gene are LNHDA and SQIVND (reference sequence). There are 17 residues in the CDR3. For the CDR3, the DNA is TGTGCCAGTAGTACGAGGGGCGGCGGCGCCGGGGCCAACGTCCTGACTTTC. This sequence encodes CASSTRGGGAGANVLTF.

The rearrangement joins TRBV6-5 to TRBJ1-2; D is ambiguous. This CDR3 is built from 15 residues. V was clipped by 5 bases and J by 4 bases, with 17 bases between them. CDR1 is MNHEY, CDR2 SVGAGI, per germline. DNA for the CDR3: TGTGCCAGCAGTCGAGCCTTACCCTTAGGCTATGGCTACACCTTC. Protein sequence: CASSRALPLGYGYTF.

CDR3 residues: CASSLDGIMGNQPQHF. Here the CDR3 DNA reads TGTGCCAGCAGCTTGGACGGGATAATGGGCAATCAGCCCCAGCATTTT. This chain joins TRBV5-8 and TRBJ1-5, with D hard to call. CDR3 length: 16 residues. V lost 0 bases and J 2 bases, leaving 12 bases between the germline ends. Per germline, CDR1 SGHTS and CDR2 YDEGEE.

V and J are TRBV5-1 and TRBJ1-3; D is unclear. Germline values: CDR1 SGHRS, CDR2 YFSETQ. V lost 0 bases and J 2 bases, leaving 12 bases between the germline ends. The CDR3 sequence is 16 residues long. CDR3 sequence reads: CASSLAGGDPGNTIYF. Here the CDR3 DNA reads TGCGCCAGCAGCTTGGCTGGTGGGGATCCTGGAAACACCATATATTTT.

The chain is built from TRBV5-1 and TRBJ1-4, with D unresolved. CDR3 length: 15 amino acids. Trimming stripped 4 bases from V and 0 bases from J, with 10 bases between. CDR1 is SGHRS, CDR2 YFSETQ, per germline. The CDR3 here is CASSPDGSTNEKLFF. The CDR3 DNA reads TGCGCCAGCAGCCCCGACGGCTCAACTAATGAAAAACTGTTTTTT. Looking up the rest from reference TRBV5-1 and TRBJ1-4 gives the full variable domain: KAGVTQTPRYLIKTRGQQVTLSCSPISGHRSVSWYQQTPGQGLQFLFEYFSETQRNKGNFPGRFSGRQFSNSRSEMNVSTLELGDSALYLCASSPDGSTNEKLFFGSGTQLSVL.

The rearrangement links TRBV3-1 (or the pseudogene TRBV3-2) to TRBJ1-1; the D gene is possibly TRBD1 (5 bases). This CDR3 contains 15 residues. The germline CDR1 and CDR2 sequences are LGHDT and YNNKEL (reference sequence). The V gene lost 5 bases and the J gene lost 0 bases, with 13 bases spanning the gap. The CDR3 coding sequence is TGTGCCAGCAGCTCCGTCGGGGGACTGAACACTGAAGCTTTCTTT. Amino acids: CASSSVGGLNTEAFF.

The rearrangement uses TRBV7-6 and TRBJ1-4; D ambiguous. V was pared by 1 base and J by 2 bases, with 8 bases between. The CDR3 covers 15 residues. Per the germline V gene, CDR1 is SGHVS and CDR2 is FNYEAQ. The CDR3 reads CASSLVAGTNEKLFF. The DNA for the CDR3 is TGTGCCAGCAGCTTAGTTGCGGGGACTAATGAAAAACTGTTTTTT.

Notes on this clone: Other DNA sequences from this sample encode an identical CDR3 as well. This chain uses TRBV12-5 with TRBJ1-5; D possibly corresponds to TRBD1 (6 bases). This CDR3 has 14 residues. Per the germline V gene, CDR1 is LGHNT and CDR2 is FRNRAP. Trimming pared 7 bases from V and 7 bases from J, leaving 17 bases between. CDR3 bases: TGTGCTAGTGCCTTTAGGACAGCAGGGCAGCCCCAGCATTTT. Translated: CASAFRTAGQPQHF.

The V call is TRBV7-8, the J call TRBJ1-4, with TRBD1 matching 9 bases. Trimming at V came to 0 bases and at J to 7 bases, leaving 12 bases not matched to a gene. The germline CDR1 and CDR2 sequences are SGHVS and FQNEAQ. The CDR3 spans 18 residues. The CDR3 sequence: CASSLAHRDRAVGEKLFF. In DNA form, the CDR3 reads TGTGCCAGCAGCTTAGCGCATAGGGACAGGGCGGTCGGTGAAAAACTGTTTTTT. The variable domain in full, completed from reference TRBV7-8 and TRBJ1-4, reads GAGVSQSPRYKVAKRGQDVALRCDPISGHVSLFWYQQALGQGPEFLTYFQNEAQLDKSGLPSDRFFAERPEGSVSTLKIQRTQQEDSAVYLCASSLAHRDRAVGEKLFFGSGTQLSVL.

The chain uses TRBV25-1 and TRBJ2-7; D is ambiguous. Germline-derived CDR1 and CDR2 are MGHDK and SYGVNS. The CDR3 has 12 residues. V lost 6 bases and J 2 bases, leaving 8 bases between the germline ends. In DNA form, the CDR3 reads TGTGCCAGCAGGATGGGGACCTACGAGCAGTACTTC. Translated: CASRMGTYEQYF.

The chain has TRBV5-1 and TRBJ1-6; the D is unclear. Germline CDR1 SGHRS, CDR2 YFSETQ. V was cut by 0 bases and J by 2 bases, with 12 bases left in between. This CDR3 region has 17 residues. The CDR3 DNA is TGCGCCAGCAGCTTGGAAGGGAGTCCAACCTATAATTCACCCCTCCACTTT. It yields the protein CASSLEGSPTYNSPLHF.

The rearrangement uses TRBV3-1 (or the pseudogene TRBV3-2) and TRBJ2-5; TRBD2 aligns across 9 bases. Looked up from germline, CDR1 is LGHDT and CDR2 is YNNKEL (reference sequence). With 2 bases clipped from V and 2 bases from J, the junction kept 6 bases outside the gene matches. The CDR3 extends over 16 amino acids. CDR3 coding DNA: TGTGCCAGCAGCCAAAGACGGCTAGCGGGGCAAGAGACCCAGTACTTC. Residues: CASSQRRLAGQETQYF.

The gene calls are TRBV21-1 and TRBJ2-7; TRBD1, the table's D call, lacks a check against the DNA. TRBV21-1 is described as a pseudogene. This CDR3 has 15 amino acids. CDR3 in amino acids: CASEGTGESHYEQYF. For the CDR3, the DNA is TGTGCCAGCGAGGGGACAGGGGAGTCCCACTACGAGCAGTACTTC.

The chain recombines TRBV5-1 with TRBJ1-3, with 8 bases matching TRBD1. V lost 3 bases, J lost 0 bases, and 8 bases stayed unmatched. Germline V CDR1 and CDR2: SGHRS, YFSETQ. The CDR3 runs 17 residues. The CDR3, as DNA: TGCGCCAGCAGCTCCGGCGGGACAGGCTTCTCTGGAAACACCATATATTTT. Translated, it gives CASSSGGTGFSGNTIYF. The full variable domain, rest sourced from reference TRBV5-1 and TRBJ1-3, is KAGVTQTPRYLIKTRGQQVTLSCSPISGHRSVSWYQQTPGQGLQFLFEYFSETQRNKGNFPGRFSGRQFSNSRSEMNVSTLELGDSALYLCASSSGGTGFSGNTIYFGEGSWLTVV.

The chain links TRBV24-1 to TRBJ1-5, with 8 bases that match TRBD1. The J segment lost 7 bases and the V segment lost 4 bases, leaving 8 bases of the junction unmatched. The germline V gene has CDR1 KGHDR and CDR2 SFDVKD. The CDR3 length is 15 residues. CDR3 region: CATSDPTGADQPQHF. The CDR3 region has the DNA TGTGCCACCAGTGACCCGACAGGGGCCGACCAGCCCCAGCATTTT.

V and J are TRBV2 and TRBJ1-1; D uncertain. Germline values: CDR1 SNHLY, CDR2 FYNNEI. V shed 4 bases and J shed 10 bases, with 16 bases lying between them. This CDR3 region has 13 residues. CDR3 region: CASSGEGRKGAFF. In nucleotides, the CDR3 is TGTGCCAGCAGTGGGGAGGGAAGAAAAGGAGCTTTCTTT.

This chain joins TRBV28 and TRBJ1-1; weak D call: TRBD1 (6 bases). The CDR3 is 14 amino acids. Germline lookup yields CDR1 MDHEN and CDR2 SYDVKM. Deletions cut 2 bases from V and 3 bases from J, with 10 bases between. CDR3: CASSLRGGHTEAFF. The CDR3 DNA reads as TGTGCCAGCAGTTTAAGGGGGGGCCACACTGAAGCTTTCTTT.

This clone was recorded once. The chain carries TRBV24-1 and TRBJ2-2, with 8 bases matching TRBD1. The CDR3 runs 16 residues. The J segment lost 7 bases and the V segment lost 4 bases, leaving 10 bases of the junction unmatched. Germline V CDR1 and CDR2: KGHDR, SFDVKD. CDR3 nucleotide sequence: TGTGCCACCAGTGACCCCAGGGGGCGAATAAGCGGGGAGCTGTTTTTT. The encoded protein is CATSDPRGRISGELFF.

The chain links TRBV18 to TRBJ1-6; D uncertain. Germline V gene sequence: CDR1 KGHSH, CDR2 LQKENI. This CDR3 is built from 14 residues. V lost 2 bases and J 5 bases, leaving 7 bases between the germline ends. DNA for the CDR3: TGTGCCAGCTCACCAACGGCGAATAATTCACCCCTCCACTTT. It codes for CASSPTANNSPLHF.